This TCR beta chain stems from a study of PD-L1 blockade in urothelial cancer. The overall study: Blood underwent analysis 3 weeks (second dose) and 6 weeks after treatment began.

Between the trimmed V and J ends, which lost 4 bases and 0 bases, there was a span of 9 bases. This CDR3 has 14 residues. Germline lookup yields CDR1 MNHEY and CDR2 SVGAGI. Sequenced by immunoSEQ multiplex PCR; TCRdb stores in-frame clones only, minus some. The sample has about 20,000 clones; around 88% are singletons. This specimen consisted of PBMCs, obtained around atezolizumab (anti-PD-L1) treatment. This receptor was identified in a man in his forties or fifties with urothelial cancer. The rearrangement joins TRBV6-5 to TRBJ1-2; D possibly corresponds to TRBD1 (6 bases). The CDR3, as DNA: TGTGCCAGCAGTTCACAGGGATCTAACTATGGCTACACCTTC. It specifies CASSSQGSNYGYTF.